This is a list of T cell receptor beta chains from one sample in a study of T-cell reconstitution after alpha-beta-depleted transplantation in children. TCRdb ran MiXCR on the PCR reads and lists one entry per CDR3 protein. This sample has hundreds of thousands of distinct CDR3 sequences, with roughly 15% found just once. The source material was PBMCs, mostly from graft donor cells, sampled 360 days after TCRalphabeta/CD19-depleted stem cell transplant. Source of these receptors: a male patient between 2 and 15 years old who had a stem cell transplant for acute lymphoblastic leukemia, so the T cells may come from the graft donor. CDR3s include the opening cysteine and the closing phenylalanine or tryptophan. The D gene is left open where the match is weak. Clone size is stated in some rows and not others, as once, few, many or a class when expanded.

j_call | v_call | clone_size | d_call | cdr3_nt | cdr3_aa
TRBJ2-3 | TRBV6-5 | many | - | TGTGCCAGCAGTTATGGGGGGTGGAGCGGTGATACGCAGTATTTT | CASSYGGWSGDTQYF
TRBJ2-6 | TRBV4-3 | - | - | TGCGCCAGCAGCCAAGATGTTCAGGGGTCCGGGGCCAACGTCCTGACTTTC | CASSQDVQGSGANVLTF
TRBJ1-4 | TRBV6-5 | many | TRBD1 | TGTGCCAGCAGTTCGGGACAGGGTGCAACTAATGAAAAACTGTTTTTT | CASSSGQGATNEKLFF
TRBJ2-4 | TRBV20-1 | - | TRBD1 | TGCAGTGCTAGAAAAACAGGGGGGAAAAACATTCAGTACTTC | CSARKTGGKNIQYF
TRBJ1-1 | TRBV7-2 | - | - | TGTGCCAGCAGCTTATCCGTTCCCACTGAAGCTTTCTTT | CASSLSVPTEAFF
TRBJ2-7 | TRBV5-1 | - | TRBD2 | TGCGCCAGCAGCTTGGGTGGACTAGCTGGGGGTGGTTCCTACGAGCAGTACTTC | CASSLGGLAGGGSYEQYF
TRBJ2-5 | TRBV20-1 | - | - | TGCAGTGCAAAGGTCGGGAGCTTATTTCCGGAGACCCAGTACTTC | CSAKVGSLFPETQYF
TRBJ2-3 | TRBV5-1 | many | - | TGCGCCAGCAGCTTTGGTGGGGGGCCAGATACGCAGTATTTT | CASSFGGGPDTQYF
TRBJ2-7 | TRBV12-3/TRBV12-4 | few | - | TGTGAAGAGGCGCCAGTCTCTATGTATGAGCAGTACTTC | CEEAPVSMYEQYF
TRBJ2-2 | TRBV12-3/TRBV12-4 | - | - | TGTGCCAGCAGTTTACTGTCAGGCACCGGGGAGCTGTTTTTT | CASSLLSGTGELFF
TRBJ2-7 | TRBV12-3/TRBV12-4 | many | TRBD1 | TGTGCCAGCAGTTTACCTCCACCGGGACAGGGGTCCTACGAGCAGTACTTC | CASSLPPPGQGSYEQYF
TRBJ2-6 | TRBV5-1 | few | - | TGCGCCAGCAGCTTGGTACCTATTGACCCTGGGGCCAACGTCCTGACTTTC | CASSLVPIDPGANVLTF
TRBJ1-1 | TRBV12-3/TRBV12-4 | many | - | TGTGCCAGCACCACCCTGGAGCGGACTGAAGCTTTCTTT | CASTTLERTEAFF
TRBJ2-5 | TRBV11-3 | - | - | TGTGCCAGCAGTCTCAGGGGGGAAGAGACCCAGTACTTC | CASSLRGEETQYF
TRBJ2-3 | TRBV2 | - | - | TGTGCCAGCAGTGAATCCCGCGGGGACACAGATACGCAGTATTTT | CASSESRGDTDTQYF
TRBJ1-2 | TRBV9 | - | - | TGTGCCAGCAGCGTAGGGGAACGCTATGGCTACACCTTC | CASSVGERYGYTF
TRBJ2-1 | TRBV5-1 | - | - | TGCGCCAGCAGCTTGGGTGAAAAGCGGGTGCCCTACAATGAGCAGTTCTTC | CASSLGEKRVPYNEQFF
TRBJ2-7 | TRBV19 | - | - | TGTGCCAGTAGTATAGCTTCTCACGTCCACGAGCAGTACTTC | CASSIASHVHEQYF
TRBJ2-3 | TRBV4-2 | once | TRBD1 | TGTGCCAGCAGCCAGCGGCCGGGACAGGGGGCGGCTTTGACAGATACGCAGTATTTT | CASSQRPGQGAALTDTQYF
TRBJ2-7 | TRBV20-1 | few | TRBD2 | TGCAGTGCTTCACGACTAGCGGGGGTCCACGAGCAGTACTTC | CSASRLAGVHEQYF
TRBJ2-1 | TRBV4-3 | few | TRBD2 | TGCGCCAGCAGCCAATCTAGCGGGGGGAACAATGAGCAGTTCTTC | CASSQSSGGNNEQFF
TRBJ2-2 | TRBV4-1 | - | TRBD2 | TGCGCCAGCAGCCCCCGGGAGGGGATGATGAACACCGGGGAGCTGTTTTTT | CASSPREGMMNTGELFF
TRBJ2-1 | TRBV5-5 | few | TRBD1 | TGTGCCAGCAGCAGGGGGGACAGGGGATACAATGAGCAGTTCTTC | CASSRGDRGYNEQFF
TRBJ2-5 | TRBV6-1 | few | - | TGTGCCAGCAGCCCGACAGGGGAGGGCCAAGAGACCCAGTACTTC | CASSPTGEGQETQYF
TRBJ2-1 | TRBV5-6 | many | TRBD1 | TGTGCCAGCAGCGTCCGGGACAGTTGGACCTACAATGAGCAGTTCTTC | CASSVRDSWTYNEQFF
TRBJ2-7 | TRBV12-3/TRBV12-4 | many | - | TGTGCCAGCAGCCTTGGACGAACTTACGAGCAGTACTTC | CASSLGRTYEQYF
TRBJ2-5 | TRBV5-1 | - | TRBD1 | TGCGCCAGCAGCTTGATAAGAGGACAGGGGTATCAAGAGACCCAGTACTTC | CASSLIRGQGYQETQYF
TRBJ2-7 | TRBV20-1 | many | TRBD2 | TGCAGTGCTAGAGATCTGGTTAGCGGGGTCCTCTCCTACGAGCAGTACTTC | CSARDLVSGVLSYEQYF
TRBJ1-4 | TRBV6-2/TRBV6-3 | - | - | TGTGCCAGCGCAGGGCTTACGAATGAAAAACTGTTTTTT | CASAGLTNEKLFF
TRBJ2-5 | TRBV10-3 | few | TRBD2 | TGTGCCATCAGTGATGGTAGCGGGGGAGGAGAGACCCAGTACTTC | CAISDGSGGGETQYF
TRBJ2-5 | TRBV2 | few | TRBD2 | TGTGCCAGCAGACTTGGACTAGCGGGTGGGGAGACCCAGTACTTC | CASRLGLAGGETQYF
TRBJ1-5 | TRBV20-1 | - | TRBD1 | TGCAGTGCTAGAGCTTCGGGACAGCTCAATCAGCCCCAGCATTTT | CSARASGQLNQPQHF
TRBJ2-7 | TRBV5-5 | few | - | TGTGCCAGCAGCTTCGGTAAGCAGCAGTACTTC | CASSFGKQQYF
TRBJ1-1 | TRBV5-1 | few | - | TGCGCCAGCAGCTTCCTAGGATCCGGCAGGGGCTTGACTGAAGCTTTCTTT | CASSFLGSGRGLTEAFF
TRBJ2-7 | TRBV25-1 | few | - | TGTGCCAGCAGCCATGGGGGTCCCTACGAGCAGTACTTC | CASSHGGPYEQYF
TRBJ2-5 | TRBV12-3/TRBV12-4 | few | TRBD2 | TGTGCCAGCAGTTTCCTAGCGGGGGGGTCGGCTATCAAGTACTTC | CASSFLAGGSAIKYF
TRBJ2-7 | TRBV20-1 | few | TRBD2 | TGCAGTGTCAAGAGGCTAGCGGGGTCAGCCTACGAGCAGTACTTC | CSVKRLAGSAYEQYF
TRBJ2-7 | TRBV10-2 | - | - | TGCGCCAGCAGCACAGAAGTATTCTACGAGCAGTACTTC | CASSTEVFYEQYF
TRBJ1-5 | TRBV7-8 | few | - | TGTGCCAGCAGCTTAGTTCCACAAAACGGCAATCAGCCCCAGCATTTT | CASSLVPQNGNQPQHF
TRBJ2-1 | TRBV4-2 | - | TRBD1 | TGTGCCAGCAGCCCACAGGGGGCGCGTGAGCAGTTCTTC | CASSPQGAREQFF
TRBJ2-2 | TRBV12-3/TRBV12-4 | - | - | TGTGCCAGCAGTTTTATGGGGTGGAACACCGGGGAGCTGTTTTTT | CASSFMGWNTGELFF
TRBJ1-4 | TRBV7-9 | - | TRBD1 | TGTGCCAGCAGCTTAGCGTGGACAGGGAATGAAAAACTGTTTTTT | CASSLAWTGNEKLFF
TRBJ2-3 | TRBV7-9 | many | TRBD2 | TGTGCCAGCAGCTTATCGGGACTAGCAACCGATACGCAGTATTTT | CASSLSGLATDTQYF
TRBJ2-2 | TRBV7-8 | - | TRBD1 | TGTGCCGGGGACAGGGTGAACACCGGGGAGCTGTTTTTT | CAGDRVNTGELFF
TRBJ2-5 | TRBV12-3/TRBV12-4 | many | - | TGTGCCAGCAGCCTTGGTGTGTACCAAGAGACCCAGTACTTC | CASSLGVYQETQYF
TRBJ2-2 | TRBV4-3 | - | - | TGCGCCAGCAGCCAAGATTACAGGCGGAGAGGCGAGGAGCTGTTTTTT | CASSQDYRRRGEELFF
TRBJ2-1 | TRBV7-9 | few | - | TGTGCCAGCAGCCGGACTGCCCGTGAGCAGTTCTTC | CASSRTAREQFF
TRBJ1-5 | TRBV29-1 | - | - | TGCAGCGTTGCTGAGACTAGCAATCAGCCCCAGCATTTT | CSVAETSNQPQHF
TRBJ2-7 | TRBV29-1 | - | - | TGCAGCGTTGAAGGGCAGGGTTGGAAAACCGGCGAGCAGTACTTC | CSVEGQGWKTGEQYF
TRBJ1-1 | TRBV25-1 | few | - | TGTGCCAGCAGTGAATTGGGGACACCCAAGGACACTGAAGCTTTCTTT | CASSELGTPKDTEAFF
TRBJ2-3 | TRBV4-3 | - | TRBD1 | TGCGCCAGCAGCCCTGACAGGGGCAGCACAGATACGCAGTATTTT | CASSPDRGSTDTQYF
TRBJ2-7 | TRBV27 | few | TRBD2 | TGTGCCAGCAGTAAGACTAGCGGCTCCTACGAGCAGTACTTC | CASSKTSGSYEQYF
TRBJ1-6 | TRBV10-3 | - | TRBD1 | TGTGCCATCAGTGAGACCCGACAGGGCTATAATTCACCCCTCCACTTT | CAISETRQGYNSPLHF
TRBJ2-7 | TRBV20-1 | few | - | TGCAGTGCTCCGAGGTGGAGTAAATACGAGCAGTACTTC | CSAPRWSKYEQYF